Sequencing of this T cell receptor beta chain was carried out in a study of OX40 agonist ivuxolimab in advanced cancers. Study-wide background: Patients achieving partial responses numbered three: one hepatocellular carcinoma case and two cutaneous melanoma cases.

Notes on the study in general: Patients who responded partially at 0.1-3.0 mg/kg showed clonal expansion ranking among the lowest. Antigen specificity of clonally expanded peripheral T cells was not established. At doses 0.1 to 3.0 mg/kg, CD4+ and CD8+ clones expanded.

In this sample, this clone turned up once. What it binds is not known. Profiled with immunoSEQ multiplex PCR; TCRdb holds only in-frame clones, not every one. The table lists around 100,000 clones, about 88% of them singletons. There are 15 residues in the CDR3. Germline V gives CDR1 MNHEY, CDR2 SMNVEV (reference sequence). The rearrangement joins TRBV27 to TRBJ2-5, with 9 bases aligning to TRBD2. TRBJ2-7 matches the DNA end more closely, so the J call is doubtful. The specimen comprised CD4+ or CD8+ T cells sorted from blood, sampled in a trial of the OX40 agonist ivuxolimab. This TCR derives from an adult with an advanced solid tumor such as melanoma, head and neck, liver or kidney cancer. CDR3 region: CASSLLAGSSYEQYF. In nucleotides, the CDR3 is TGTGCCAGCAGTTTACTAGCGGGATCCTCCTACGAGCAGTACTTC.